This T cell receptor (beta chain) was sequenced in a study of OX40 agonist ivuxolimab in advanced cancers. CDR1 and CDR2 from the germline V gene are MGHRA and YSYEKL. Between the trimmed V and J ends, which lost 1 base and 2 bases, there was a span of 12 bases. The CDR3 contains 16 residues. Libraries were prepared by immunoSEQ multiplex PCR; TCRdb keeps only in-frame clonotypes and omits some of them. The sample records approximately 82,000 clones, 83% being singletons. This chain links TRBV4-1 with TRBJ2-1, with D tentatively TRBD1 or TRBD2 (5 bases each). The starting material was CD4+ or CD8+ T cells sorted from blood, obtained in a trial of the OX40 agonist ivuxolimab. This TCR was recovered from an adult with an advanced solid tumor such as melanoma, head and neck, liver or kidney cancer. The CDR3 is CASSQATGRPYNEQFF. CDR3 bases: TGCGCCAGCAGCCAAGCTACGGGGCGCCCCTACAATGAGCAGTTCTTC.